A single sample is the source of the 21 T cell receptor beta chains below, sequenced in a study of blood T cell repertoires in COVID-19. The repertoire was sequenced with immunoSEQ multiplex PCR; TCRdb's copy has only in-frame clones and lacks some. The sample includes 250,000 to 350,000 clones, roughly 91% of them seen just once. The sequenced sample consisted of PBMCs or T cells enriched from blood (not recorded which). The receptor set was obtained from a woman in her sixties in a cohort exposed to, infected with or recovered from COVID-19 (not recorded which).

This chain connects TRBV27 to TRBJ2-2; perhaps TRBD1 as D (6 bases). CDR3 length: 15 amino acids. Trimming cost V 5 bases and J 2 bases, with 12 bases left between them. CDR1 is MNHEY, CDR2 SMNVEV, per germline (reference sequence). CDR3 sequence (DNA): TGTGCCAGCAGTCCGTACAGGGCTAACACCGGGGAGCTGTTTTTT. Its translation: CASSPYRANTGELFF.

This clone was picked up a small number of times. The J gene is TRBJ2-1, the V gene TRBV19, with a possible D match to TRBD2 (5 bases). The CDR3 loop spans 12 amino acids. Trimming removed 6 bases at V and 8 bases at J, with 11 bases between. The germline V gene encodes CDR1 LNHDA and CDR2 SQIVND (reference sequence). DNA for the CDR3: TGTGCCAGTAGCCCTTCGGGATATGAGCAGTTCTTC. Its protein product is CASSPSGYEQFF.

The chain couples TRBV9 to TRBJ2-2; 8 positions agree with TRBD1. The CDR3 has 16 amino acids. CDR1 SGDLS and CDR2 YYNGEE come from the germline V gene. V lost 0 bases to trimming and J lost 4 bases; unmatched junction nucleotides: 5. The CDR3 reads CASSVALGQGTGELFF. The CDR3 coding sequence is TGTGCCAGCAGCGTAGCTTTAGGACAGGGCACCGGGGAGCTGTTTTTT.

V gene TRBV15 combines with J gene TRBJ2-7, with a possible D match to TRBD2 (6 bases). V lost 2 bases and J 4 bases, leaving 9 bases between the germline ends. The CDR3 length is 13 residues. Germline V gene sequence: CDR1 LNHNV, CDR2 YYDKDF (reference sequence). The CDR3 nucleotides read TGTGCCACCAGCAGACCTAGCGCTTACGAGCAGTACTTC. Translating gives CATSRPSAYEQYF. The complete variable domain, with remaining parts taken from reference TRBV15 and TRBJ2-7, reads DAMVIQNPRYQVTQFGKPVTLSCSQTLNHNVMYWYQQKSSQAPKLLFHYYDKDFNNEADTPDNFQSRRPNTSFCFLDIRSPGLGDTAMYLCATSRPSAYEQYFGPGTRLTVT.

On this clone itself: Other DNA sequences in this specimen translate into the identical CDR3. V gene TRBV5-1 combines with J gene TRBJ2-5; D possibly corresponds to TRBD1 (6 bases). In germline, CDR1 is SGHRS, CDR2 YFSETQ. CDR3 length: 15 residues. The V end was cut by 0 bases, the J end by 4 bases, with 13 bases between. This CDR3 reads CASSLGAGVGETQYF. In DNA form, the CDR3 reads TGCGCCAGCAGCTTGGGTGCAGGGGTGGGAGAGACCCAGTACTTC.

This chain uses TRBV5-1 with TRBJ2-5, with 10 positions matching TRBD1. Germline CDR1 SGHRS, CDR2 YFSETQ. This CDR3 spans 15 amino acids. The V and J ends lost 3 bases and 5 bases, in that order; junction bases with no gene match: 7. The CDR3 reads CASSSLPGQGETQYF. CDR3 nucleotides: TGCGCCAGCAGCTCACTCCCGGGACAGGGGGAGACCCAGTACTTC.

In DNA form, the CDR3 reads TGTGCCAGCAGCCGACAACCCTCGTACGAGCAGTACTTC. Encoded protein: CASSRQPSYEQYF. The chain recombines TRBV7-2 with TRBJ2-7, with unresolved D. Trimming took 5 bases from V and 4 from J, leaving 12 bases between them. CDR1 SGHTA and CDR2 FQGNSA come from the germline V gene. The CDR3 is made up of 13 amino acids.

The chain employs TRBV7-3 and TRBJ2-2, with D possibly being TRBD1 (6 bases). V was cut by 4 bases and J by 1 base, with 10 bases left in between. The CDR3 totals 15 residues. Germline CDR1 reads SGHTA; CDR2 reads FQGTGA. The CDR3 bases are TGTGCCAGCAGCTCAGGGGCGGTGAACACCGGGGAGCTGTTTTTT. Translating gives CASSSGAVNTGELFF.

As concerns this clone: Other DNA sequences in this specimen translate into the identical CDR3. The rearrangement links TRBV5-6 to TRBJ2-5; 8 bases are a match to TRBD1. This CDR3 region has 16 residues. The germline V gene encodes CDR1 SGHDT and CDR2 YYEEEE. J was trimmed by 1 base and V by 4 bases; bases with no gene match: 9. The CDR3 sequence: CASSGRTGPSQETQYF. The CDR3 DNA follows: TGTGCCAGCAGCGGGAGGACAGGGCCCTCCCAAGAGACCCAGTACTTC.

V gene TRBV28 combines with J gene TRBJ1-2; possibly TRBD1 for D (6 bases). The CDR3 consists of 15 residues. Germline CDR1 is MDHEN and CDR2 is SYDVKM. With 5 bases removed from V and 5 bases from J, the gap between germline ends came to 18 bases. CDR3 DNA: TGTGCCAGCAGTCCCACCGGGCTCCAGGGGTATGGCTACACCTTC. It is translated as CASSPTGLQGYGYTF.

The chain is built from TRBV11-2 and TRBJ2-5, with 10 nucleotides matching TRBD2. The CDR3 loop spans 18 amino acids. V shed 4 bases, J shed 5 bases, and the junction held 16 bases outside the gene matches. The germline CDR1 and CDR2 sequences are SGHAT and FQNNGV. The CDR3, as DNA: TGTGCCAGCAGCTACGGGGGACTAGCGTCCCCCAGGCCGGAGACCCAGTACTTC. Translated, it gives CASSYGGLASPRPETQYF. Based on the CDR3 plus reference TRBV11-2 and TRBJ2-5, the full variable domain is EAGVAQSPRYKIIEKRQSVAFWCNPISGHATLYWYQQILGQGPKLLIQFQNNGVVDDSQLPKDRFSAERLKGVDSTLKIQPAKLEDSAVYLCASSYGGLASPRPETQYFGPGTRLLVL.

The DNA for the CDR3 is TGTGCCAGCTCGCCAAAGGGGGACGGCTACACCTTC. Encoded protein: CASSPKGDGYTF. The chain is built from TRBV18 and TRBJ1-2, with a possible D match to TRBD1 (6 bases). Germline CDR1 KGHSH, CDR2 LQKENI. The CDR3 extends over 12 amino acids. Trimming removed 6 bases at V and 8 bases at J, with 13 bases between.

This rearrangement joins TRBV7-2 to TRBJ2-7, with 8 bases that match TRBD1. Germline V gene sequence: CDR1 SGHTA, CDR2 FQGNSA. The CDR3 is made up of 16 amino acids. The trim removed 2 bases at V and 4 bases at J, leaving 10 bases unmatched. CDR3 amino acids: CASSLQGDRISYEQYF. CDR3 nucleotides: TGTGCCAGCAGCTTACAGGGGGACAGGATCTCTTACGAGCAGTACTTC.

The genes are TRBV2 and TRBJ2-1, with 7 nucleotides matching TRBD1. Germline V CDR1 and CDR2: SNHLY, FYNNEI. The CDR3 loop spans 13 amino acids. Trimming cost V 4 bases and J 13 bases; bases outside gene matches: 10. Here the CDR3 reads CASSAGQGDLQFF. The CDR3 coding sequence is TGTGCCAGCAGTGCAGGCCAGGGGGACCTTCAGTTCTTC.

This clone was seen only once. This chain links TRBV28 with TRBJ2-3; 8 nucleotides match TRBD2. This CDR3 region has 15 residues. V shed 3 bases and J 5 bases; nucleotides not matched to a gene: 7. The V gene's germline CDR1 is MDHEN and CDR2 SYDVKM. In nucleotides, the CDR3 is TGTGCCAGCAGTTTCGAGCGGGAGATAGGAGATACGCAGTATTTT. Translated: CASSFEREIGDTQYF.

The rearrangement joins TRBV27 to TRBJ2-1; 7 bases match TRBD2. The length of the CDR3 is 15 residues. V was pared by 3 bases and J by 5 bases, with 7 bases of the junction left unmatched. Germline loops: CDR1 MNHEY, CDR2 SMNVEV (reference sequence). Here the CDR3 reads CASSFGGGPNNEQFF. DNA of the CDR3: TGTGCCAGCAGTTTCGGGGGAGGGCCGAACAATGAGCAGTTCTTC.

CDR3 in amino acids: CASSGTSNTGELFF. The DNA for the CDR3 is TGTGCCAGCAGCGGGACTTCGAACACCGGGGAGCTGTTTTTT. J is TRBJ2-2 and V is TRBV9; maybe TRBD2 (5 bases). From germline, CDR1 is SGDLS and CDR2 YYNGEE. The CDR3 is 14 amino acids. Trimming pared 3 bases from V and 0 bases from J, leaving 6 bases between.

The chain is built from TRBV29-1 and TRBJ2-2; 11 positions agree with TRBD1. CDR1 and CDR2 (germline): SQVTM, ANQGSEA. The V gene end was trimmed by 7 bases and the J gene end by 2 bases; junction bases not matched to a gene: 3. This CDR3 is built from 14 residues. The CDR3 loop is CSARTGGNTGELFF. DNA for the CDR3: TGCAGCGCTCGGACAGGGGGCAACACCGGGGAGCTGTTTTTT.

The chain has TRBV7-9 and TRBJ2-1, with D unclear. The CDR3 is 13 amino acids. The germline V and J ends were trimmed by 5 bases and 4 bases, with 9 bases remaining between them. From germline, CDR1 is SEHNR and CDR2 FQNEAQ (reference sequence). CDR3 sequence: CASSKTGYNEQFF. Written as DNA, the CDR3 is TGTGCCAGCAGCAAGACTGGTTACAATGAGCAGTTCTTC.

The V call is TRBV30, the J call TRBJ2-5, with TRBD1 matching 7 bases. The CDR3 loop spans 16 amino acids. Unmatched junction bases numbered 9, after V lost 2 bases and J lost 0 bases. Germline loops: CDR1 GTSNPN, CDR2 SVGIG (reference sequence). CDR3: CAWSRLGTANQETQYF. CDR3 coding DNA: TGTGCCTGGAGTCGACTGGGGACAGCTAACCAAGAGACCCAGTACTTC. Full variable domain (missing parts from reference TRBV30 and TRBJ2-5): SQTIHQWPATLVQPVGSPLSLECTVEGTSNPNLYWYRQAAGRGLQLLFYSVGIGQISSEVPQNLSASRPQDRQFILSSKKLLLSDSGFYLCAWSRLGTANQETQYFGPGTRLLVL.

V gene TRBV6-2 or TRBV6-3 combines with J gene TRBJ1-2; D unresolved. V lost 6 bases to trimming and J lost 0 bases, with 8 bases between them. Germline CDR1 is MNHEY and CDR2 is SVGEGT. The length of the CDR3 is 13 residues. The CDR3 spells CASSPSPNYGYTF. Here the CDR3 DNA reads TGTGCCAGCAGCCCCAGTCCTAACTATGGCTACACCTTC.